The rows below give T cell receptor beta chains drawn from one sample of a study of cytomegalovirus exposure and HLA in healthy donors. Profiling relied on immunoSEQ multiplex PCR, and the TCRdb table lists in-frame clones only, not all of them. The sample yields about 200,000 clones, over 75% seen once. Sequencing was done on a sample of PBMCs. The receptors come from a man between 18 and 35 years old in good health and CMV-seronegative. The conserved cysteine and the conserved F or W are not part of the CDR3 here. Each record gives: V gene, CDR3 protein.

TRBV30 AWTVRWQQGARGYGYT
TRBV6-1 ASSETFSYGYT
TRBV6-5 ASRRTGVHGYT
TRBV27 ASSPWGGSYEQY
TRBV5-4 ASSLELAATDTQY
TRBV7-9 ASSVARVTELF
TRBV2 ATGGSGDLADTQY
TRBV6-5 ASSYIQGGGETQY
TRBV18 ASSPPGLTRETQY
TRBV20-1 SARVDNGYT
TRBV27 ASSFVVSHRGYSYEQY
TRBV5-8 ASSLGASYEQY
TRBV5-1 ASSWDGSSQPQH
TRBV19 ASSTGTDIYGYT
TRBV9 ASSVAGDWGEEQY
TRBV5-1 ASSLSWGVDTQY
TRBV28 ASSFRDYGYT
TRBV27 ASSLGQSYEQY
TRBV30 AWTSGGYEQY
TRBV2 ASKGQATNTGELF
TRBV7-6 ASSLRQGQETQY
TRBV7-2 ASSTGGISTNEKLF
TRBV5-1 ASSRQETQY
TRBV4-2 ASSQESQIFYGYT
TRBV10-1 ASSWASNQPQH
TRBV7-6 ARMETAYSPLH
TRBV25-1 ASSDRDRGDSPLH
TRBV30 AWSVQWPSYEQY
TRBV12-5 ASGLEAGNPFSGYT
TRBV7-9 ASSTGDGTLSYEQY
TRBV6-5 ASRSGKETQY
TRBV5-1 ASSKVLDADEQF
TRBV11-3 ASSLVAGEIRHNEQF
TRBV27 ASSFSARSRAYEQY
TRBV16 ASSQDRFNTEAF
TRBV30 AWSGQLNEKLF
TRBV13 ASSLAGVEQY
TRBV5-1 ASSLVPGETNEKLF
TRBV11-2 ASSPPSRGSVF
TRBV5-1 ASSLAGRETNEKLF
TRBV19 ASVTGGGNEQY
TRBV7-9 ASSLGPAERGGETQY
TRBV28 ASTDLNGGEETQY
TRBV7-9 ASSFSGVGELF
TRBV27 ASSYLQGNFGANVLT
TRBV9 ASSVGGGGQPQH
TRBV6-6 ASSYGGGNQPQH
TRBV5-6 ASSLEWASGPYEQY
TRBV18 ASSNQMGSSYNEQF
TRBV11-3 ASSFATGYEQY
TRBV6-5 ASRRQGIISHEQY
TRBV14 ASSQAETQY
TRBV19 ASSLGPETQY
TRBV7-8 ASSWARTGELF
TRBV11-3 ASSLEELV
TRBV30 AWSVSLRNSPLH
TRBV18 ASSPIDSGPDQPQH